This T cell receptor beta chain was recovered during a study of response to subunit inactivated influenza vaccine. Study-wide points: The authors offered the suggestion that each seasonal influenza vaccination recruits few new T cells.

The CDR3 length is 13 residues. Trimming removed 2 bases from V and 3 bases from J, with 9 bases in between. TCRdb ran MiXCR on the RT-PCR reads and lists one entry per CDR3 protein. The sample lists roughly 170,000 distinct CDR3 sequences, approximately 8.7% seen once, with roughly 10% in the top ten. In this sample, this clonotype turned up a few times. Its target is not known. The sequencing used non-naive T cells sorted from PBMCs, collected on the day of vaccination. V is TRBV5-3 and J is TRBJ2-7; D is uncertain. TRBV5-3 is assigned to the ORF class and has an uncertain function. This receptor was taken from a man aged 45 to 65 who received an inactivated influenza vaccine. CDR3 DNA: TGTGCCAGAAGCTTCCTCCCTTTCTACGAGCAGTACTTC. Protein product: CARSFLPFYEQYF.